A selection of T cell receptor beta chains follows, all from one sample in a study of T cell responses to AZD1222 COVID-19 vaccine. The data were produced by immunoSEQ multiplex PCR, yet TCRdb's version contains in-frame clones alone and is incomplete. The sample includes tens of thousands of clones, about nine tenths of them seen just once. Sequencing used peripheral blood, obtained on day 0 of MenACWY control vaccination. The receptors were sampled from an adult in good health. CDR3s include the opening cysteine and the closing phenylalanine or tryptophan. D genes are given only for firm matches. Some rows have no size entry. The others give once, few or many, or a class for an expanded clone.

J | V | size | D | DNA | CDR3
TRBJ1-1 | TRBV6-5 | NA | NA | TGTGCCAGCAGTTATACTGGTTTCTTGAACACTGAAGCTTTCTTT | CASSYTGFLNTEAFF
TRBJ2-5 | TRBV4-3 | NA | NA | TGCGCCAGCAGCCAAGATCCGACGGAGACCCAGTACTTC | CASSQDPTETQYF
TRBJ2-5 | TRBV7-7 | NA | TRBD2 | TGTGCTAGCAGCTTAGTCGCCTCTAGCGGGGGGAGTACCCAGTACTTC | CASSLVASSGGSTQYF
TRBJ1-1 | TRBV2 | NA | TRBD1 | TGTGCCAGCTCTGGGAAAGGGGGCGCCTGGACTGAAGCTTTCTTT | CASSGKGGAWTEAFF
TRBJ1-6 | TRBV5-1 | NA | TRBD1 | TGCGCCAGCAGCTTGGAGGGGACAGGGGTTGGTTCACCCCTCCACTTT | CASSLEGTGVGSPLHF
TRBJ1-2 | TRBV20-1 | NA | NA | TGCAGTGCTTGGACATATGGTTACACCTTC | CSAWTYGYTF
TRBJ2-7 | TRBV18 | once | NA | TGTGCCAGCTCACCACGGCAGGGGGGCTACGAGCAGTACTTC | CASSPRQGGYEQYF
TRBJ2-1 | TRBV6-2/TRBV6-3 | NA | NA | TGTGCCAGCAGTTACTCGGCAGGGGACAATGAGCAGTTCTTC | CASSYSAGDNEQFF
TRBJ2-7 | TRBV4-3 | NA | NA | TGCGCCAGCAGCCAAGGACACCTCTTCTACGAGCAGTACTTC | CASSQGHLFYEQYF
TRBJ1-3 | TRBV7-2 | NA | NA | TGTGCCAGCAGCGGAGACGGCCACTTCTCTGGAAACACCATATATTTT | CASSGDGHFSGNTIYF
TRBJ2-1 | TRBV6-5 | NA | TRBD1 | TGTGCCGCGTCGAGACAGGGGCACTACAATGAGCAGTTCTTC | CAASRQGHYNEQFF
TRBJ1-6 | TRBV4-1 | NA | NA | TGCGCCAGCAGCCAAGAGGGGAGCTCCTATAATTCACCCCTCCACTTT | CASSQEGSSYNSPLHF
TRBJ1-6 | TRBV19 | NA | NA | TGTGCCAGTAGTAATTCCGGGACGTCAAATTCACCCCTCCACTTT | CASSNSGTSNSPLHF
TRBJ2-7 | TRBV6-5 | NA | NA | TGTGCCAGCAGTTACTCGCGCGGCGAGCAGTACTTC | CASSYSRGEQYF
TRBJ2-1 | TRBV2 | NA | TRBD2 | TGTGCCAGCAGTGATTTTCTCCTAGCGGGGGATTGGGGTAGTGAGCAGTTCTTC | CASSDFLLAGDWGSEQFF
TRBJ2-4 | TRBV4-2 | NA | NA | TGTGCCAGCAGCCAAGATATAGGGCAGAGCAAAAACATTCAGTACTTC | CASSQDIGQSKNIQYF
TRBJ2-1 | TRBV13 | once | NA | TGTGCCAGCAGCTTTTTCGCGGGGCCAGTCAGTGAGCAGTTCTTC | CASSFFAGPVSEQFF
TRBJ1-4 | TRBV4-2 | once | NA | TGTGCCAGCAGCCAAGCCGGACAGAAAAATGAAAAACTGTTTTTT | CASSQAGQKNEKLFF
TRBJ2-5 | TRBV7-2 | NA | NA | TGTGCCAGCAGCCAAGGACTGGTGACCCAGTACTTC | CASSQGLVTQYF
TRBJ2-7 | TRBV4-1 | NA | NA | TGCGCCAGCAGCCAAAGAGTCCGGGAATACGAGCAGTACTTC | CASSQRVREYEQYF
TRBJ2-3 | TRBV5-1 | NA | NA | TGCGCCAGCAGCGAGAACAGGGGAGGAGATACGCAGTATTTT | CASSENRGGDTQYF
TRBJ2-7 | TRBV3-1/TRBV3-2 | NA | NA | TGTGCCAGCAGCCAAGATATCCCGAAGTACGAGCAGTACTTC | CASSQDIPKYEQYF
TRBJ1-1 | TRBV30 | NA | NA | TGTGCCTGGAGCCCGGACAGCCGAAACACTGAAGCTTTCTTT | CAWSPDSRNTEAFF
TRBJ2-2 | TRBV19 | NA | TRBD1 | TGTGCCAGTAGTAGAGGACAGGGGGCCCCCGGGGAGCTGTTTTTT | CASSRGQGAPGELFF
TRBJ1-3 | TRBV11-3 | NA | TRBD1 | TGTGCCAGCAGCTTAGCCGGACAGGGAATTATCTCTGGAAACACCATATATTTT | CASSLAGQGIISGNTIYF
TRBJ2-1 | TRBV11-2 | NA | NA | TGTGCCAGCAGCGAACCCGTAGGGTACAATGAGCAGTTCTTC | CASSEPVGYNEQFF
TRBJ2-4 | TRBV21-1 | NA | NA | TGTGCCAGCAGCCAGCGGGGGGGCATCAAAAACATTCAGTACTTC | CASSQRGGIKNIQYF
TRBJ1-5 | TRBV19 | NA | NA | TGTGCCAGTAGTATGCCGACGAGAAGCAATCAGCCCCAGCATTTT | CASSMPTRSNQPQHF
TRBJ2-7 | TRBV11-2 | NA | TRBD1 | TGTGCCAGCAGCTGGGTTTCGGTTGGACAGGGGTGCGACTTC | CASSWVSVGQGCDF
TRBJ1-6 | TRBV9 | NA | NA | TGTGCCAGCAGCGTTTCGGACAGCTATTCACCCCTCCACTTT | CASSVSDSYSPLHF
TRBJ1-1 | TRBV4-3 | NA | TRBD1 | TGCGCCAGCAGCCAAGACGCGCAGGGGGCTCATCACACTGAAGCTTTCTTT | CASSQDAQGAHHTEAFF
TRBJ2-5 | TRBV18 | NA | NA | TGTGCCAGCTCACCTATAGGAAGTGAGACCCAGTACTTC | CASSPIGSETQYF
TRBJ1-4 | TRBV5-1 | NA | TRBD1 | TGCGCCAGCAGCACGGGACAGGGCAGTGAAAAACTGTTTTTT | CASSTGQGSEKLFF
TRBJ1-1 | TRBV5-1 | NA | NA | TGCGCCAGCAGCTTGGAGTCCCGGCAGAACACTGAAGCTTTCTTT | CASSLESRQNTEAFF
TRBJ1-1 | TRBV27 | NA | NA | TGTGCCAGCCAGGAGGGCCGGGGTGGGCCAGATACTGAAGCTTTCTTT | CASQEGRGGPDTEAFF
TRBJ1-6 | TRBV7-3 | NA | NA | TGTGCCAGCAGCTTAAGTCAGGGAACGAGTTCACCCCTCCACTTT | CASSLSQGTSSPLHF
TRBJ2-2 | TRBV5-4 | NA | TRBD1 | TGTGCCAGCAGCTTATTTACCGGGACAGGGAGGGCCGGGGAGCTGTTTTTT | CASSLFTGTGRAGELFF
TRBJ2-1 | TRBV5-1 | NA | TRBD2 | TGCGCCAGCAGCTTGGCTCTAGCGGGGTTCTACAATGAGCAGTTCTTC | CASSLALAGFYNEQFF
TRBJ2-1 | TRBV11-2 | NA | TRBD2 | TGTGCCAGCAGCTTAGAGCGGGGGGGATACAATGAGCAGTTCTTC | CASSLERGGYNEQFF
TRBJ2-5 | TRBV7-7 | NA | NA | TGTGCTAGCAGCTTCGCAGACAGGGAGACCCAGTACTTC | CASSFADRETQYF
TRBJ1-4 | TRBV4-2 | once | TRBD1 | TGTGCCAGCAGCTCGGACAGGGTTCGGGAAAAACTGTTTTTT | CASSSDRVREKLFF
TRBJ2-1 | TRBV7-2 | NA | NA | TGTGCCAGCAGCTTAATCTTTGACAATGAGCAGTTCTTC | CASSLIFDNEQFF
TRBJ1-1 | TRBV19 | NA | NA | TGTGCCAGTAGCGAACAGGATGAAGCTTTCTTT | CASSEQDEAFF
TRBJ1-1 | TRBV5-1 | NA | NA | TGCGCCAGCAGCTTGGGCGAGCTCCCTTCCTCCACTGAAGCTTTCTTT | CASSLGELPSSTEAFF
TRBJ1-5 | TRBV5-6 | NA | NA | TGTGCCAGCAGCTTGCGGGGTTATAGCAATCAGCCCCAGCATTTT | CASSLRGYSNQPQHF
TRBJ2-7 | TRBV4-2 | NA | NA | TGTGCCAGCAGCCAAGCCCCCGGGGGCCCGAGTGGGGAGCAGTACTTC | CASSQAPGGPSGEQYF
TRBJ1-6 | TRBV5-1 | NA | NA | TGCGCCAGCAGCGGAGATAATAATTCACCCCTCCACTTT | CASSGDNNSPLHF
TRBJ1-1 | TRBV4-1 | NA | NA | TGCGCCAGCAGCCAAGGGTGGACAGCGAACACTGAAGCTTTCTTT | CASSQGWTANTEAFF
TRBJ1-4 | TRBV2 | few | NA | TGTGCCAGTTCCCTTGAAGCAACTAATGAAAAACTGTTTTTT | CASSLEATNEKLFF
TRBJ2-1 | TRBV6-2/TRBV6-3 | once | TRBD1 | TGTGCCAGCAGTAATACCGGGACAGGGGGGTTCGGTGAGCAGTTCTTC | CASSNTGTGGFGEQFF
TRBJ2-7 | TRBV11-2 | NA | NA | TGTGCCAGCAGCTTAGTCCCTAGCAATGGGTTGGGAGAGCAGTACTTC | CASSLVPSNGLGEQYF
TRBJ1-1 | TRBV29-1 | NA | TRBD1 | TGCAGCGTTGAAGATGTCTGGCAGGGGGACACTGAAGCTTTCTTT | CSVEDVWQGDTEAFF
TRBJ1-4 | TRBV15 | NA | NA | TGTGCCACCAGCAGAGATCCAACAACTAATGAAAAACTGTTTTTT | CATSRDPTTNEKLFF
TRBJ2-1 | TRBV7-2 | NA | NA | TGTGCCAGCAGCTTAGCGATGCGGAGTTACAATGAGCAGTTCTTC | CASSLAMRSYNEQFF